The TCR beta chain described here comes from a study of tumor-infiltrating lymphocytes in primary liver carcinoma. A constant-region primer primed TCR beta cDNA synthesis from about 490 ng of total RNA. Libraries for TCR beta were built through three nested multiplex PCR rounds, which together made up a slightly modified ARM-PCR procedure. Each of the first two PCR rounds ran approximately 9 cycles with TRBV1-TRBV30 forward and C-beta reverse primers. A single record per CDR3 protein comes from TCRdb applying MiXCR to the multiplex PCR reads. The table includes some 120,000 distinct CDR3 sequences, 64% detected once. Co-extracting RNA and DNA was done with roughly 17-34 mg of unsorted bulk tissue as input. Turning to this clonotype: One base away lies a much larger clone, so this may be a sequencing read error.

Trimming removed 6 bases at V and 1 base at J, with 18 bases between. Germline loops: CDR1 MNHEY, CDR2 SVGEGT. The CDR3 consists of 16 residues. The sequence was obtained from a woman aged 55-75 years with primary liver carcinoma and hepatitis B virus infection. The chain uses TRBV6-2 or TRBV6-3 and TRBJ1-2; maybe TRBD1 (6 bases). Sequencing used liver tumor tissue from sampling region 3. Subset noted: tumor region T3, left-lateral pole. This CDR3 reads CASSTGILGDNYGYTF. The DNA for the CDR3 is TGTGCCAGCAGCACAGGGATCTTGGGGGATAACTATGGCTACACCTTC.